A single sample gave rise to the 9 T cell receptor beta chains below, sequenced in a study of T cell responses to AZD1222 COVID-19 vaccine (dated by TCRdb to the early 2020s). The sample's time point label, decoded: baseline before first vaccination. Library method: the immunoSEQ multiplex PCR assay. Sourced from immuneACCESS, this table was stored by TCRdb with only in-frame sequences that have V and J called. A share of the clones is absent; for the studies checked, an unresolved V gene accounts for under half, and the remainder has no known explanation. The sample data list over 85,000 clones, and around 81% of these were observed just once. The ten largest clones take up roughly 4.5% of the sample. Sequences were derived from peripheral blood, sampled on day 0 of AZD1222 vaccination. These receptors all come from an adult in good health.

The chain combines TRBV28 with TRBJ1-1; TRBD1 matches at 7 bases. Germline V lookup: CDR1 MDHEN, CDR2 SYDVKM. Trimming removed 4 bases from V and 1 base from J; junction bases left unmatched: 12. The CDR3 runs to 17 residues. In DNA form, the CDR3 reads TGTGCCAGCAGTTCCGTACCAAGACAGGGACCGAACACTGAAGCTTTCTTT. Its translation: CASSSVPRQGPNTEAFF.

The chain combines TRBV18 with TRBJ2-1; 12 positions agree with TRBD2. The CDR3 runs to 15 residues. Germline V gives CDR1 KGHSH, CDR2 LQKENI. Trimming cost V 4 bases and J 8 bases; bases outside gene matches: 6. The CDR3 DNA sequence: TGTGCCAGCTCACTAATGACTAGCGGGAGCGATGAGCAGTTCTTC. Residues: CASSLMTSGSDEQFF.

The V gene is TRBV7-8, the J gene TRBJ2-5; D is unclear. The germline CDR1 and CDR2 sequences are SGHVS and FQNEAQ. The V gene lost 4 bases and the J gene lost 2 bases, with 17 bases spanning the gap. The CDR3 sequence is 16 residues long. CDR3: CASSSTPRPAQETQYF. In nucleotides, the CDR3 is TGTGCCAGCAGCTCTACCCCCCGGCCTGCTCAAGAGACCCAGTACTTC.

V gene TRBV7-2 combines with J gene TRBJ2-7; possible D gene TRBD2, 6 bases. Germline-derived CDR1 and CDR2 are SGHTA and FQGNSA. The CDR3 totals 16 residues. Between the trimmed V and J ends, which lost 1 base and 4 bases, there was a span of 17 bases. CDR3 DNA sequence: TGTGCCAGCAGCTTAGAAGGGACGGGGGTAGGTTACGAGCAGTACTTC. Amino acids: CASSLEGTGVGYEQYF. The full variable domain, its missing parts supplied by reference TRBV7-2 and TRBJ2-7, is GAGVSQSPSNKVTEKGKDVELRCDPISGHTALYWYRQSLGQGLEFLIYFQGNSAPDKSGLPSDRFSAERTGGSVSTLTIQRTQQEDSAVYLCASSLEGTGVGYEQYFGPGTRLTVT.

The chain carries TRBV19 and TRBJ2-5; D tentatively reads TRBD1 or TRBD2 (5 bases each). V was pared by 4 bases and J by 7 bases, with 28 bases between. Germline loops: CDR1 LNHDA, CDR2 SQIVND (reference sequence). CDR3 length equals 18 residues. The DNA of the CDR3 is TGTGCCAGTAGTACACCCCGGAGAGGGGCGCGTACCGAAGCGACCCAGTACTTC. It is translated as CASSTPRRGARTEATQYF.

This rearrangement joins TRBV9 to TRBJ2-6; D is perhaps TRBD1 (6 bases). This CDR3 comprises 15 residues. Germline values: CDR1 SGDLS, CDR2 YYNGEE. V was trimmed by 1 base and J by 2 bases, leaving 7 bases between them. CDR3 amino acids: CASSVPGAGANVLTF. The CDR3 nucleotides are TGTGCCAGCAGCGTACCAGGGGCTGGGGCCAACGTCCTGACTTTC.

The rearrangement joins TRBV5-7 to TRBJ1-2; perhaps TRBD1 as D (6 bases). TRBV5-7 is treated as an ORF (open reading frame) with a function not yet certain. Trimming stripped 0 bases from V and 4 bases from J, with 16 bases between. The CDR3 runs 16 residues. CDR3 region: CASSLGPPQGPYGYTF. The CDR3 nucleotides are TGTGCCAGCAGCTTGGGGCCCCCACAGGGACCCTATGGCTACACCTTC.

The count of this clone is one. CDR3 nucleotide sequence: TGTGCCAGCAGGATTAGTTTACTAGCGGGAAGAACAAACACCGGGGAGCTGTTTTTT. Its translation: CASRISLLAGRTNTGELFF. V gene TRBV7-2 combines with J gene TRBJ2-2, with 10 bases fitting TRBD2. The CDR3 consists of 19 residues. The V gene end was trimmed by 6 bases and the J gene end by 2 bases; junction bases not matched to a gene: 15. Germline lookup yields CDR1 SGHTA and CDR2 FQGNSA.

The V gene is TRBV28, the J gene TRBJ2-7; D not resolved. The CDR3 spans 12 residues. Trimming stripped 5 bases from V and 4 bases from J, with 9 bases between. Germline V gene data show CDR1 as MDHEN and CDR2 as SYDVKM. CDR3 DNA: TGTGCCAGCAGTCCCAATGCTTACGAGCAGTACTTC. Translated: CASSPNAYEQYF.